This record concerns one T cell receptor beta chain sequence. The data stem from a study of blood T cell repertoires in COVID-19. Background on the study: Whether acute or convalescent, the COVID-19 samples came from the United States, Italy and Spain. Sample material is recorded as cDNA or gDNA derived from T cells, B-cell-depleted T cells, or PBMCs.

Followed over time, Seattle patients had been enrolled while infection was active. This table comes from immunoSEQ multiplex PCR, and its TCRdb copy is limited to in-frame clones, with some not included. The sample shows fewer than 600,000 clones, 85% to 90% of them seen only once. The CDR3 extends over 14 amino acids. Germline assignment: CDR1 SGHRS and CDR2 YFSETQ. V lost 1 base to trimming and J lost 4 bases; unmatched junction nucleotides: 2. The receptor was derived from a man between 18 and 29 years old with COVID-19, enrolled during active disease. The sequenced material came from peripheral blood. The V and J genes are TRBV5-1 and TRBJ2-3, with 8 bases lining up with TRBD2. The CDR3 reads CASSLSGGADTQYF. The CDR3 DNA reads as TGCGCCAGCAGCTTGAGCGGGGGCGCAGATACGCAGTATTTT.